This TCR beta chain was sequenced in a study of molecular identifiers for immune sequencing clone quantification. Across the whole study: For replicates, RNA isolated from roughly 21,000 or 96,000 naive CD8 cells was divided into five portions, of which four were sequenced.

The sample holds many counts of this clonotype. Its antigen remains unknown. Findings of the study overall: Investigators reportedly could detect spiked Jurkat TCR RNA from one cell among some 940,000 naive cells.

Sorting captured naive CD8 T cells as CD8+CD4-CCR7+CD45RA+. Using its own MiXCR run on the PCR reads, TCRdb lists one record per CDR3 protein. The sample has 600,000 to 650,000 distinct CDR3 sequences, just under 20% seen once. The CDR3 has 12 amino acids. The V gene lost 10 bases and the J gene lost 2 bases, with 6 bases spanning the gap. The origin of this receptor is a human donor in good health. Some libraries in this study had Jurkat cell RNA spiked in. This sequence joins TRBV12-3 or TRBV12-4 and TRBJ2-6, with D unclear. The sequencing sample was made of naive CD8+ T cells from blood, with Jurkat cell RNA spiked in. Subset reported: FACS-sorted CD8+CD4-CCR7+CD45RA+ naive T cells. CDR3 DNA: TGTGCCACGTCGCCTGGGGCCAACGTCCTGACTTTC. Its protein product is CATSPGANVLTF.